This section outlines one TCR beta chain sequence together with its context. This clonotype was recorded many times. What antigen it recognizes has not been identified. Base qualities are not recorded, but no much larger clone differs from it by a single base. The treatment or condition label of this sample denotes: allogeneic hematopoietic cell transplantation with graft depleted of TCRalphabeta T cells and CD19 B cells. The transplant recipients were children given TCRalphabeta/CD19-depleted allogeneic hematopoietic cell grafts. Library preparation employed PCR. The instrument was an Illumina HiSeq 2500. TCR libraries were prepared with molecular barcoding, using unique molecular identifiers to normalize TCRbeta repertoire quantification. TCRdb passed the public sequencing reads through fastp at Q25 and MiXCR, retaining productive beta sequences. Rows are combined by CDR3 protein, so each entry shows the most common genes and DNA. In this sample the table shows about 110,000 distinct CDR3 sequences, around 6.4% of which occur a single time. Clones ranked in the top ten supply around 23% of the sample.

This sample is drawn from a study of T-cell reconstitution after alpha-beta-depleted transplantation in children (dated by TCRdb to the mid-2010s). With regard to the full study: Using TCR repertoire profiling, the study followed T-cell immune reconstitution in a quantitative way in children after TCRalphabeta/CD19-depleted allogeneic hematopoietic cell transplantation. Findings and caveats that apply to the study as a whole: The apparently early recovery of alphabetaT-cell counts about two months after transplant reportedly depended on only several hundred rapidly expanded clones that came from non-depleted graft cells. In some patients, high TCRbeta diversity at day 60 was attributed to recipient T cells and intrathymic progenitors that had survived conditioning. The frequencies of hyperexpanded clones fell over the following months, and after one year, T-cell counts and TCRbeta diversity were mostly attributed to newly produced T cells.

This specimen was PBMCs, mostly from graft donor cells, taken 360 days after TCRalphabeta/CD19-depleted stem cell transplant. The TCR comes from a male patient between 2 and 10 years old who had a stem cell transplant for acute lymphoblastic leukemia, so the T cells may come from the graft donor.

The DNA sequence reads TGTGCCAGCAGTGGCCCAGGGATGACAGGGTGGACCGGGGAGCTGTTTTTT. Translated, this gives CASSGPGMTGWTGELFF. The chain links TRBV2 with TRBJ2-2; 7 bases in the junction line up with TRBD1. The germline V gene encodes CDR1 SNHLY and CDR2 FYNNEI. The CDR3 starts with the cysteine, ends with the phenylalanine, and has 17 residues. Only CDR3 DNA is held: 51 bases, read in frame from base 1. Relative to germline, V is missing 4 bases and J is missing 5 bases, with 13 bases of the junction outside any gene match.